The next 28 T cell receptor beta chains were all read from a single sample in a study of blood T cell repertoires in COVID-19. Measured with immunoSEQ multiplex PCR; TCRdb has only the in-frame clones, and not every one. The sample shows around 300,000 clones, 89% of them seen only once. Specimen: PBMCs or T cells enriched from blood (not recorded which). These TCRs come from a woman in her sixties or seventies who had recovered from COVID-19.

A single count supports this clone. The sample holds other DNA sequences that translate to the same CDR3. The chain recombines TRBV5-1 with TRBJ2-3; TRBD2 agrees at 8 bases. Germline V CDR1 and CDR2: SGHRS, YFSETQ. CDR3 length: 16 amino acids. V gave up 0 bases and J gave up 1 base; unmatched junction bases: 4. CDR3 sequence reads: CASSLVASGRTDTQYF. The CDR3 DNA is TGCGCCAGCAGCTTGGTGGCTAGCGGGCGCACAGATACGCAGTATTTT. Looking up the rest from reference TRBV5-1 and TRBJ2-3 gives the full variable domain: KAGVTQTPRYLIKTRGQQVTLSCSPISGHRSVSWYQQTPGQGLQFLFEYFSETQRNKGNFPGRFSGRQFSNSRSEMNVSTLELGDSALYLCASSLVASGRTDTQYFGPGTRLTVL.

The chain combines TRBV7-6 with TRBJ1-2, with D unresolved. Trimming stripped 4 bases from V and 2 bases from J, with 14 bases between. The CDR3 consists of 15 residues. Germline loops: CDR1 SGHVS, CDR2 FNYEAQ. In nucleotides, the CDR3 is TGTGCCAGCAGCTCACATCCGGGAGACAACTATGGCTACACCTTC. It encodes CASSSHPGDNYGYTF.

The gene calls are TRBV3-1 (or the pseudogene TRBV3-2) and TRBJ2-1; 10 bases fit TRBD2. The CDR3 has 15 amino acids. The V segment lost 2 bases and the J segment 13 bases; nucleotides outside the gene matches: 11. The germline CDR1 and CDR2 sequences are LGHDT and YNNKEL (reference sequence). In DNA form, the CDR3 reads TGTGCCAGCAGCCAAAACTTCGAGCGGGGGGGATCTCAGTTCTTC. This sequence encodes CASSQNFERGGSQFF.

CDR3: CASSLGRGQPQHF. The DNA for the CDR3 is TGTGCCAGCAGCTTAGGAAGGGGTCAGCCCCAGCATTTT. The V and J genes are TRBV7-8 and TRBJ1-5, with D maybe TRBD1 (5 bases). V shed 1 base and J shed 6 bases, with 7 bases lying between them. The CDR3 is 13 amino acids. Germline-derived CDR1 and CDR2 are SGHVS and FQNEAQ.

This clone appeared a few times. The chain carries TRBV21-1 and TRBJ2-7; the table's D call TRBD2 went unverified against the DNA. TRBV21-1 is a pseudogene. The CDR3 covers 15 residues. This CDR3 is CASSKGILAPYEQYF. Here the CDR3 DNA reads TGTGCCAGCAGCAAAGGGATTCTAGCTCCCTACGAGCAGTACTTC.

This chain links TRBV3-1 (or the pseudogene TRBV3-2) with TRBJ2-5, with D possibly being TRBD1 (7 bases). The CDR3 runs 17 residues. The ends were cut back, 3 bases at V and 3 bases at J, with 20 bases in the middle. Germline V gene data show CDR1 as LGHDT and CDR2 as YNNKEL (reference sequence). The CDR3 spells CASSHPRQGGHKETQYF. The DNA for the CDR3 is TGTGCCAGCAGCCACCCTAGGCAGGGGGGTCATAAAGAGACCCAGTACTTC.

V usage is TRBV6-5 and J usage is TRBJ2-7; 7 positions agree with TRBD2. V lost 2 bases and J lost 3; bases outside the gene matches: 7. The CDR3 sequence is 15 residues long. CDR1 MNHEY and CDR2 SVGAGI come from the germline V gene. CDR3 residues: CASSYGGGGIYEQYF. The CDR3 DNA reads as TGTGCCAGCAGTTACGGAGGCGGGGGAATCTACGAGCAGTACTTC.

The V call is TRBV28, the J call TRBJ1-4; the match to TRBD1 covers 10 bases. The CDR3 has 15 amino acids. Germline lookup yields CDR1 MDHEN and CDR2 SYDVKM. V shed 8 bases and J 5 bases; nucleotides not matched to a gene: 8. The CDR3 bases are TGTGCCAGCCAGACAGGGGGCGAGGGGAATGAAAAACTGTTTTTT. This sequence encodes CASQTGGEGNEKLFF.

The genes are TRBV10-2 and TRBJ2-3, with TRBD2 as a possible D gene (7 bases). The V gene lost 8 bases and the J gene lost 3 bases, with 24 bases spanning the gap. This CDR3 region has 17 residues. Looked up from germline, CDR1 is WSHSY and CDR2 is SAAADI. The CDR3 sequence is CASLGGGSGVWTDTQYF. The CDR3 nucleotides read TGCGCCAGCCTGGGGGGCGGGAGTGGTGTTTGGACAGATACGCAGTATTTT.

The chain carries TRBV9 and TRBJ2-1; 10 positions agree with TRBD1. The CDR3 runs 14 residues. Germline loops: CDR1 SGDLS, CDR2 YYNGEE. J lost 6 bases, V lost 4 bases, and 4 bases had no gene match. The CDR3 DNA reads TGTGCCAGCAGCTCGCGGACAGGGGGCAATGAGCAGTTCTTC. Translated: CASSSRTGGNEQFF.

This chain uses TRBV27 with TRBJ2-2, with TRBD1 matching over 8 bases. With V trimmed by 7 bases and J by 4 bases, 11 bases remained unmatched. Germline CDR1 MNHEY, CDR2 SMNVEV (reference sequence). The CDR3 consists of 16 residues. Here the CDR3 DNA reads TGTGCCAGCAATATTTCGGACAGGGATGGCACCGGGGAGCTGTTTTTT. Translated, it gives CASNISDRDGTGELFF.

The chain has TRBV6-5 and TRBJ1-6; D gene unclear. V dropped 5 bases and J dropped 0 bases, with 5 bases sitting between them. The CDR3 loop spans 14 amino acids. Germline CDR1 MNHEY, CDR2 SVGAGI. CDR3 protein: CASSTYSYNSPLHF. The DNA for the CDR3 is TGTGCCAGCAGTACTTACTCCTATAATTCACCCCTCCACTTT.

The rearrangement joins TRBV29-1 to TRBJ2-1, with 9 nucleotides matching TRBD2. This CDR3 comprises 14 residues. With V trimmed by 0 bases and J by 4 bases, 1 base remained unmatched. Germline-derived CDR1 and CDR2 are SQVTM and ANQGSEA. CDR3 region: CSVEDLAGYNEQFF. The CDR3 coding sequence is TGCAGCGTTGAAGATCTAGCGGGGTACAATGAGCAGTTCTTC.

This clone was seen only once. The chain couples TRBV15 to TRBJ1-3; 7 nucleotides line up with TRBD1. The CDR3 spans 15 residues. Germline CDR1 LNHNV, CDR2 YYDKDF (reference sequence). Trimming cost V 3 bases and J 1 base; bases outside gene matches: 3. The CDR3 protein is CATSSNRGSGNTIYF. The CDR3, as DNA: TGTGCCACCAGCAGTAACAGGGGTTCTGGAAACACCATATATTTT.

The V call is TRBV9, the J call TRBJ1-2, with D possibly TRBD1 on 6 matching bases. Germline V CDR1 and CDR2: SGDLS, YYNGEE. The CDR3 totals 16 residues. The V gene lost 4 bases and the J gene lost 3 bases, with 19 bases spanning the gap. The CDR3 DNA follows: TGTGCCAGCAGCCCCCAGCTTGGGGACACTCACTATGGCTACACCTTC. Translation: CASSPQLGDTHYGYTF.

The chain uses TRBV2 and TRBJ2-5; D call uncertain. The V end lost 7 bases, the J end lost 2 bases, and 8 bases lay between the germline ends. Germline lookup yields CDR1 SNHLY and CDR2 FYNNEI. This CDR3 contains 12 residues. The CDR3 DNA reads TGTGCCAGCAAGGAGTTTCAAGAGACCCAGTACTTC. It translates to CASKEFQETQYF.

The V call is TRBV27, the J call TRBJ2-1, with D possibly TRBD2 on 6 matching bases. Between the trimmed V and J ends, which lost 3 bases and 2 bases, there was a span of 17 bases. This CDR3 comprises 17 residues. Germline CDR1 MNHEY, CDR2 SMNVEV (reference sequence). The CDR3 protein is CASSFGVGGPAYNEQFF. The CDR3 DNA sequence: TGTGCCAGCAGTTTCGGGGTCGGGGGACCCGCCTACAATGAGCAGTTCTTC.

The V gene is TRBV11-3, the J gene TRBJ1-6; D remains ambiguous. Germline CDR1 is SGHNT and CDR2 is YENEEA. V lost 0 bases and J 7 bases, leaving 4 bases between the germline ends. CDR3 length: 13 residues. CDR3 amino acids: CASSLERNSPLHF. The CDR3 DNA is TGTGCCAGCAGCTTAGAGAGGAATTCACCCCTCCACTTT.

The V call is TRBV20-1, the J call TRBJ2-7, with unresolved D. Trimming cost V 6 bases and J 0 bases, with 6 bases left between them. CDR1 DFQATT and CDR2 SNEGSKA come from the germline V gene (reference sequence). The CDR3 runs to 11 residues. The CDR3, as DNA: TGCAGTGCGGCCAACTCCTACGAGCAGTACTTC. This encodes CSAANSYEQYF.

The rearrangement joins TRBV28 to TRBJ1-5; D is unresolved. The V end was cut by 7 bases, the J end by 7 bases, with 11 bases between. The CDR3 has 12 amino acids. The germline CDR1 and CDR2 sequences are MDHEN and SYDVKM. The DNA for the CDR3 is TGTGCCAGCACCGCCGCGGGGCAGCCCCAGCATTTT. Encoded protein: CASTAAGQPQHF.

The chain combines TRBV27 with TRBJ2-4; 7 nucleotides line up with TRBD1. Germline-derived CDR1 and CDR2 are MNHEY and SMNVEV (reference sequence). The CDR3 loop spans 16 amino acids. After removal of 4 bases from V and 4 bases from J, the junction contained 10 bases not matched to a gene. CDR3 nucleotide sequence: TGTGCCAGCAGTTGGTGGACAGGTCGGGGAAAAAACATTCAGTACTTC. This translates into CASSWWTGRGKNIQYF.

This clone was picked up a small number of times. The sample holds other DNA sequences that translate to the same CDR3. V gene TRBV28 combines with J gene TRBJ1-2; D is unresolved. The CDR3 runs 12 residues. Germline V CDR1 and CDR2: MDHEN, SYDVKM. Trimming removed 2 bases from V and 4 bases from J, with 5 bases in between. In DNA form, the CDR3 reads TGTGCCAGCAGTTTAGGCAGCTATGGCTACACCTTC. It yields the protein CASSLGSYGYTF.

This rearrangement joins TRBV28 to TRBJ2-5; D is perhaps TRBD1 (6 bases). Trimming stripped 6 bases from V and 2 bases from J, with 16 bases between. CDR1 is MDHEN, CDR2 SYDVKM, per germline. The CDR3 is 15 residues long. CDR3 protein: CASRGYRATQETQYF. The CDR3 DNA follows: TGTGCCAGCAGAGGCTACAGGGCGACTCAAGAGACCCAGTACTTC. The entire variable domain, with the rest obtained from reference TRBV28 and TRBJ2-5, is as follows: DVKVTQSSRYLVKRTGEKVFLECVQDMDHENMFWYRQDPGLGLRLIYFSYDVKMKEKGDIPEGYSVSREKKERFSLILESASTNQTSMYLCASRGYRATQETQYFGPGTRLLVL.

The chain combines TRBV7-3 with TRBJ2-1; TRBD1 aligns across 9 bases. J gave up 3 bases and V 6 bases, and 6 bases lay outside the gene matches. This CDR3 is 15 amino acids long. CDR1 and CDR2 (germline): SGHTA, FQGTGA. This chain's CDR3 is CASSSGTGRYNEQFF. The CDR3 bases are TGTGCCAGCAGTTCCGGGACAGGGCGCTACAATGAGCAGTTCTTC.

This clone was counted a few times. This sequence joins TRBV2 and TRBJ1-4; TRBD1 matches at 8 bases. The germline V gene encodes CDR1 SNHLY and CDR2 FYNNEI. V gave up 3 bases and J gave up 6 bases; unmatched junction bases: 6. CDR3 length equals 15 residues. The CDR3 sequence is CASSDTGGLHEKLFF. The CDR3 DNA sequence: TGTGCCAGCAGTGATACAGGGGGTTTACATGAAAAACTGTTTTTT.

This clone was observed once. This chain connects TRBV24-1 to TRBJ2-2; no firm D call. The CDR3 totals 13 residues. The germline V gene encodes CDR1 KGHDR and CDR2 SFDVKD. Trimming took off 5 bases at V and 5 bases at J, with 8 bases between the two ends. CDR3: CATSVLGTGELFF. CDR3 nucleotides: TGTGCCACCAGTGTACTCGGGACCGGGGAGCTGTTTTTT.

The rearrangement joins TRBV6-5 to TRBJ1-1, with D maybe TRBD1 (6 bases). Germline CDR1 reads MNHEY; CDR2 reads SVGAGI. This CDR3 comprises 13 residues. V dropped 6 bases and J dropped 5 bases, with 13 bases sitting between them. CDR3 in DNA: TGTGCCAGCAGCCAACCCCAGGGGACTGAAGCTTTCTTT. Its translation is CASSQPQGTEAFF.

CDR3 in DNA: TGCGCCAGCAGTGAGGGGCAGGGGGTAGGGGAGACCCAGTACTTC. This encodes CASSEGQGVGETQYF. The rearrangement links TRBV10-1 to TRBJ2-5; 7 bases align to TRBD1. Germline V gene sequence: CDR1 WNHNN, CDR2 SYGVQD (reference sequence). This CDR3 has 15 amino acids. V lost 2 bases, J lost 5 bases, and 8 bases stayed unmatched.